This T cell receptor beta chain was identified during a study of cytomegalovirus exposure and HLA in healthy donors. The PCR was carried out with 60 Vbeta primers and 13 Jbeta primers. The method was immunoSEQ multiplex PCR; TCRdb's version includes in-frame clones alone and lacks a portion of them. The top ten clones hold 5% to 6% of a sample with over 100,000 clones, approximately 80% of them seen once. Study-wide points: Confirmation in vitro established that a few CMV-associated chains were specific for CMV antigens. As a later analysis revealed, the rate of TCR association differed by HLA locus, with DRB1 most and HLA-C fewest.

This clone was counted between two and nine times. The antigen remains unidentified. Germline CDR1 and CDR2: MGHRA and YSYEKL. This CDR3 has 14 residues. V dropped 2 bases and J dropped 5; count of bases not matched to a gene: 2. The TCR was taken from a woman under 30 in good health and CMV-seropositive. Sequenced: PBMCs. This chain uses TRBV4-1 with TRBJ1-1, with 10 bases identical to TRBD1. CDR3 in amino acids: CASSQKDRGTEAFF. The CDR3 coding sequence is TGCGCCAGCAGCCAAAAGGACAGGGGGACTGAAGCTTTCTTT.